These 31 T cell receptor beta chains were all obtained from the same sample, sequenced in a study of beta chain features in type 1 diabetes. Antigen specificity for these receptors is unknown. Study results and caveats: Significant though moderate, a shortening of TCRB CDR3s appeared in all four CD4+ subsets of Type 1 diabetes patients.

Reverse transcription of all isolated RNA meant that expressed TCRB transcripts were sequenced. Generated by immunoSEQ multiplex PCR, the TCRdb table keeps only in-frame clones and is missing some. The sample has 300,000 to 400,000 clones; over 9% are singletons. Sequenced: central memory CD4+ T cells from blood. The receptors were sampled from a man aged 25-45 years with type 1 diabetes.

This clone was recorded many times. The identical CDR3 is also encoded by other nucleotide sequences in the sample. This rearrangement joins TRBV7-2 to TRBJ1-4; 7 nucleotides match TRBD1. Looked up from germline, CDR1 is SGHTA and CDR2 is FQGNSA. The CDR3 has 15 amino acids. J lost 2 bases, V lost 5 bases, and 5 bases had no gene match. The CDR3 loop is CASSPRQGTNEKLFF. In DNA, the CDR3 is TGTGCCAGCAGCCCGCGACAGGGTACTAATGAAAAACTGTTTTTT.

This clone was detected many times. This rearrangement joins TRBV10-3 to TRBJ2-1; 10 bases map to TRBD1. J lost 6 bases, V lost 3 bases, and 2 bases had no gene match. Germline V gene sequence: CDR1 ENHRY, CDR2 SYGVKD. The CDR3 totals 14 residues. The CDR3 bases are TGTGCCATCAGTGACGGACAGGGGGGCAATGAGCAGTTCTTC. Protein sequence: CAISDGQGGNEQFF.

This clone was seen only a few times. The V and J genes are TRBV27 and TRBJ2-2, with D uncertain. CDR1 and CDR2 (germline): MNHEY, SMNVEV (reference sequence). V lost 9 bases and J lost 5, with 7 bases in between. The CDR3 runs to 11 residues. CDR3: CARKKTGELFF. CDR3 bases: TGTGCCAGAAAGAAGACCGGGGAGCTGTTTTTT.

The chain has TRBV5-4 and TRBJ1-1; the D is unclear. The CDR3 runs 15 residues. Germline CDR1 SGHNT, CDR2 YYREEE (reference sequence). Trimming took off 1 base at V and 4 bases at J, with 14 bases between the two ends. The CDR3, as DNA: TGTGCCAGCAGCTTGATCGGGGTATGGAGCACTGAAGCTTTCTTT. It specifies CASSLIGVWSTEAFF.

The rearrangement joins TRBV5-1 to TRBJ2-1; D is perhaps TRBD1 (6 bases). The germline gives CDR1 SGHRS, CDR2 YFSETQ. With 4 bases removed from V and 8 bases from J, the gap between germline ends came to 22 bases. The CDR3 covers 16 residues. The DNA of the CDR3 is TGCGCCAGCAGCGCGCCTGACAGGTACCAAATCGATGAGCAGTTCTTC. It specifies CASSAPDRYQIDEQFF. The full variable domain, completed using reference TRBV5-1 and TRBJ2-1, is KAGVTQTPRYLIKTRGQQVTLSCSPISGHRSVSWYQQTPGQGLQFLFEYFSETQRNKGNFPGRFSGRQFSNSRSEMNVSTLELGDSALYLCASSAPDRYQIDEQFFGPGTRLTVL.

This clone was counted between two and nine times. The genes are TRBV7-9 and TRBJ2-3; 7 nucleotides agree with TRBD2. Germline loops: CDR1 SEHNR, CDR2 FQNEAQ (reference sequence). The CDR3 length is 15 residues. Germline trimming cut 4 bases from V and 1 base from J; bases unmatched to any gene: 5. CDR3 DNA: TGTGCCAGCAGCTCCCGAAGCGGGGGCACAGATACGCAGTATTTT. Translation gives CASSSRSGGTDTQYF.

The chain has TRBV27 and TRBJ2-4; D may match TRBD1 or TRBD2 (5 bases each). Germline V lookup: CDR1 MNHEY, CDR2 SMNVEV (reference sequence). The CDR3 is 13 residues long. Deletions cut 8 bases from V and 5 bases from J, with 13 bases between. As DNA, the CDR3 is TGTGCCAGCCTAAATCCGGGGCAAAACATTCAGTACTTC. Encoded protein: CASLNPGQNIQYF.

The CDR3 DNA is TGTGCCAGTAGTATAGGAAACAGCTTCCAAGAGACCCAGTACTTC. The encoded protein is CASSIGNSFQETQYF. The chain combines TRBV19 with TRBJ2-5; D remains ambiguous. Germline values: CDR1 LNHDA, CDR2 SQIVND (reference sequence). V lost 1 base and J 1 base, leaving 10 bases between the germline ends. This CDR3 region has 15 residues.

In the case of this clone: The same CDR3 is also encoded by other DNA sequences in this sample. The V and J genes are TRBV19 and TRBJ2-5, with D tentatively TRBD2 (6 bases). V gave up 3 bases and J gave up 2 bases, with 7 bases separating them. Germline V gene data show CDR1 as LNHDA and CDR2 as SQIVND (reference sequence). The CDR3 loop spans 13 amino acids. CDR3 residues: CASSIGGQETQYF. As DNA, the CDR3 is TGTGCCAGTAGTATCGGGGGACAAGAGACCCAGTACTTC. Looking up the rest from reference TRBV19 and TRBJ2-5 gives the full variable domain: DGGITQSPKYLFRKEGQNVTLSCEQNLNHDAMYWYRQDPGQGLRLIYYSQIVNDFQKGDIAEGYSVSREKKESFPLTVTSAQKNPTAFYLCASSIGGQETQYFGPGTRLLVL.

This clone was recorded a few times. The chain carries TRBV7-8 and TRBJ2-5, with unresolved D. Trimming left V 5 bases short and J 3 bases short, with 10 bases between. CDR3 length: 13 amino acids. In germline, CDR1 is SGHVS, CDR2 FQNEAQ. The DNA of the CDR3 is TGTGCCAGCAGCACCTACACGGAAGAGACCCAGTACTTC. Residues: CASSTYTEETQYF.

This clone was observed a few times. The chain joins TRBV6-6 to TRBJ1-3, with D hard to call. The CDR3 has 12 residues. V lost 4 bases and J lost 4, with 5 bases in between. Germline CDR1 and CDR2: MNHNY and SVGAGI (reference sequence). CDR3 bases: TGTGCCAGCAGTTCAGACGGAAACACCATATATTTT. It is translated as CASSSDGNTIYF.

This clone was counted many times. The rearrangement links TRBV15 to TRBJ2-1; 12 bases align to TRBD2. Germline lookup yields CDR1 LNHNV and CDR2 YYDKDF (reference sequence). V lost 3 bases, J lost 7 bases, and 10 bases stayed unmatched. The CDR3 spans 17 residues. CDR3: CATSRGLAGSRENEQFF. DNA for the CDR3: TGTGCCACCAGCAGGGGACTAGCGGGCTCCCGAGAAAATGAGCAGTTCTTC.

Many counts were recorded for this clone. This chain uses TRBV10-1 with TRBJ2-1; the match to TRBD2 covers 8 bases. The CDR3 sequence is 14 residues long. Per the germline V gene, CDR1 is WNHNN and CDR2 is SYGVQD (reference sequence). Trimming took 4 bases from V and 9 from J; bases not matched to a gene: 8. The CDR3 DNA sequence: TGCGCCAGCAGTGTTCTAGCGGGCCCCGGTGAGCAGTTCTTC. It translates to CASSVLAGPGEQFF.

The V call is TRBV5-1, the J call TRBJ2-7; D possibly corresponds to TRBD2 (6 bases). Between the trimmed V and J ends, which lost 4 bases and 1 base, there was a span of 18 bases. The CDR3 sequence is 16 residues long. Germline V CDR1 and CDR2: SGHRS, YFSETQ. For the CDR3, the DNA is TGCGCCAGCAGCGGCGGTTTGGCTAGCGCATCCTACGAGCAGTACTTC. Translating it yields CASSGGLASASYEQYF.

V and J are TRBV27 and TRBJ2-7; possibly TRBD1 or TRBD2 for D (6 bases each). CDR3 length: 16 amino acids. Trimming took off 5 bases at V and 1 base at J, with 18 bases between the two ends. CDR1 is MNHEY, CDR2 SMNVEV, per germline (reference sequence). As DNA, the CDR3 is TGTGCCAGCAGTGCCGGGAGCATAGGACAGTCCTACGAGCAGTACTTC. Protein: CASSAGSIGQSYEQYF.

This clone was counted many times. The chain employs TRBV11-1 and TRBJ1-1; 7 bases map to TRBD1. With V trimmed by 1 base and J by 1 base, 0 bases remained unmatched. CDR1 is SGHAT and CDR2 is FQDESV in the germline V gene (reference sequence). This CDR3 has 14 amino acids. CDR3 sequence (DNA): TGTGCCAGCAGCTTAGACAGGGGGAACACTGAAGCTTTCTTT. Its translation: CASSLDRGNTEAFF. The variable domain in full, with the rest retrieved from reference TRBV11-1 and TRBJ1-1, is EAEVAQSPRYKITEKSQAVAFWCDPISGHATLYWYRQILGQGPELLVQFQDESVVDDSQLPKDRFSAERLKGVDSTLKIQPAELGDSAMYLCASSLDRGNTEAFFGQGTRLTVV.

The chain uses TRBV30 and TRBJ1-2; D is unresolved. The length of the CDR3 is 13 residues. V lost 5 bases to trimming and J lost 8 bases, with 18 bases between them. Germline V CDR1 and CDR2: GTSNPN, SVGIG (reference sequence). CDR3 nucleotide sequence: TGTGCCTGGCGTCCCCAACCCACCAGCGGCTACACCTTC. Its protein is CAWRPQPTSGYTF.

On this clone: In the same sample, other DNA sequences code for this CDR3. The rearrangement joins TRBV7-8 to TRBJ2-7; D is unclear. Germline-derived CDR1 and CDR2 are SGHVS and FQNEAQ. V was cut by 3 bases and J by 3 bases, with 6 bases left in between. The CDR3 covers 12 residues. The CDR3 nucleotides read TGTGCCAGCAGCTTCGCCTACTACGAGCAGTACTTC. Its protein product is CASSFAYYEQYF.

This clone was observed at least ten times. This chain connects TRBV7-2 to TRBJ1-2; 9 bases fit TRBD1. In germline, CDR1 is SGHTA, CDR2 FQGNSA. This CDR3 contains 15 residues. With V trimmed by 5 bases and J by 6 bases, 10 bases remained unmatched. As DNA, the CDR3 is TGTGCCAGCAGCGCGTACAGGGGGCGCACCGATGGCTACACCTTC. It yields the protein CASSAYRGRTDGYTF. Together with reference TRBV7-2 and TRBJ1-2, the CDR3 gives the full variable domain: GAGVSQSPSNKVTEKGKDVELRCDPISGHTALYWYRQSLGQGLEFLIYFQGNSAPDKSGLPSDRFSAERTGGSVSTLTIQRTQQEDSAVYLCASSAYRGRTDGYTFGSGTRLTVV.

This clone showed up just once. This may arise from a read error, as a much more abundant clone is one base away. The chain has TRBV7-7 and TRBJ1-5; D unclear. This CDR3 is 14 amino acids long. Germline values: CDR1 SSHAT, CDR2 FNYEAQ (reference sequence). CDR3 sequence: CASSSSDGNQPQHF. CDR3 bases: TGTGCTAGCAGCTCTTCGGACGGCAATCAGCCCCAGCATTTT.

A few counts support this clone. The chain recombines TRBV28 with TRBJ2-1; the match to TRBD1 covers 11 bases. V shed 7 bases, J shed 9 bases, and the junction held 8 bases outside the gene matches. The germline V gene encodes CDR1 MDHEN and CDR2 SYDVKM. This CDR3 is 14 amino acids long. The CDR3 DNA reads as TGTGCCAGCACCATCCTAGGGACAGGGGGTGAGCAGTTCTTC. It codes for CASTILGTGGEQFF.

This clone is medium-sized in the sample. This sample also contains other DNA sequences that code for the same CDR3. This chain links TRBV4-1 with TRBJ2-7; TRBD1 matches at 7 bases. Per the germline V gene, CDR1 is MGHRA and CDR2 is YSYEKL. After removal of 6 bases from V and 5 bases from J, the junction contained 10 bases not matched to a gene. The CDR3 consists of 14 residues. CDR3 nucleotide sequence: TGCGCCAGCAGAGAGAGACAGGGCATCCACGAGCAGTACTTC. Residues: CASRERQGIHEQYF.

The table lists this clone with a few counts. This chain joins TRBV6-6 and TRBJ1-5; D is undetermined. The germline V gene encodes CDR1 MNHNY and CDR2 SVGAGI (reference sequence). The length of the CDR3 is 14 residues. The V end was cut by 3 bases, the J end by 7 bases, with 13 bases between. CDR3 loop: CASSYWAGGQPQHF. DNA for the CDR3: TGTGCCAGCAGTTATTGGGCCGGAGGACAGCCCCAGCATTTT.

CDR3 in amino acids: CSVDGLGAQTQYF. CDR3 DNA: TGCAGCGTTGACGGGTTAGGTGCGCAGACCCAGTACTTC. The chain links TRBV29-1 to TRBJ2-5; D unresolved. The CDR3 contains 13 residues. Deletions cut 3 bases from V and 6 bases from J, with 14 bases between. Germline CDR1 and CDR2: SQVTM and ANQGSEA.

The rearrangement links TRBV5-1 to TRBJ2-4; TRBD1 is a possible D gene (5 bases). The CDR3 consists of 13 residues. Deletions cut 2 bases from V and 6 bases from J, with 9 bases between. CDR1 is SGHRS and CDR2 is YFSETQ in the germline V gene. The CDR3 loop is CASSLNQGNIQYF. DNA of the CDR3: TGCGCCAGCAGCTTAAACCAGGGAAACATTCAGTACTTC.

This clone showed up just a few times. The chain recombines TRBV6-5 with TRBJ1-2, with D perhaps TRBD1 (5 bases). Trimming took off 6 bases at V and 8 bases at J, with 10 bases between the two ends. The length of the CDR3 is 11 residues. Germline CDR1 MNHEY, CDR2 SVGAGI. CDR3 sequence reads: CASRARDGYTF. CDR3 nucleotides: TGTGCCAGCAGAGCAAGGGACGGCTACACCTTC.

This sequence joins TRBV5-6 and TRBJ2-6; D not resolved. The CDR3 extends over 13 amino acids. Per the germline V gene, CDR1 is SGHDT and CDR2 is YYEEEE. Between the trimmed V and J ends, which lost 6 bases and 0 bases, there was a span of 4 bases. CDR3 protein: CASIRSGANVLTF. DNA of the CDR3: TGTGCCAGCATCCGCTCTGGGGCCAACGTCCTGACTTTC.

J is TRBJ2-5 and V is TRBV28, with D possibly TRBD2 on 6 matching bases. CDR3 length: 11 residues. Germline loops: CDR1 MDHEN, CDR2 SYDVKM. V was clipped by 6 bases and J by 11 bases, with 13 bases between them. The CDR3: CASRDLAGQYF. CDR3 in DNA: TGTGCCAGCAGGGACCTTGCGGGGCAGTACTTC.

The chain has TRBV9 and TRBJ2-2; D possibly uses TRBD1 or TRBD2 (5 bases each). Germline V CDR1 and CDR2: SGDLS, YYNGEE. The V and J ends lost 2 bases and 5 bases respectively, with 16 bases between them. The CDR3 spans 16 residues. CDR3 in DNA: TGTGCCAGCAGCGTCCGACCGGTGGGGGTAACCGGGGAGCTGTTTTTT. This codes for CASSVRPVGVTGELFF.

This clone has just a few counts. J is TRBJ1-5 and V is TRBV27, with D possibly TRBD1 on 5 matching bases. V shed 1 base and J shed 0 bases, with 7 bases lying between them. The length of the CDR3 is 15 residues. Germline V lookup: CDR1 MNHEY, CDR2 SMNVEV (reference sequence). Here the CDR3 reads CASSLWGDSNQPQHF. The CDR3, as DNA: TGTGCCAGCAGTTTATGGGGGGATAGCAATCAGCCCCAGCATTTT.

This clone was observed at least ten times. J is TRBJ2-5 and V is TRBV29-1; no firm D call. The CDR3 has 11 residues. Trimming took 5 bases from V and 7 from J, leaving 11 bases between them. Per germline, CDR1 SQVTM and CDR2 ANQGSEA. CDR3 nucleotides: TGCAGCGTTTCGGTTGGGGTGACCCAGTACTTC. Translation: CSVSVGVTQYF. The whole variable domain, remainder taken from reference TRBV29-1 and TRBJ2-5, is SAVISQKPSRDICQRGTSLTIQCQVDSQVTMMFWYRQQPGQSLTLIATANQGSEATYESGFVIDKFPISRPNLTFSTLTVSNMSPEDSSIYLCSVSVGVTQYFGPGTRLLVL.